This is a list of T cell receptor beta chains from one sample in a study of blood T cell repertoires in COVID-19. Libraries were prepared by immunoSEQ multiplex PCR; TCRdb keeps only in-frame clonotypes and omits some of them. The sample has fewer than 300,000 clones; about 89% are singletons. Sequencing was carried out using PBMCs or T cells enriched from blood (not recorded which). The receptors derive from a man aged 40-49 years who had recovered from COVID-19. Both conserved end residues are trimmed from each CDR3.

cdr3_aa	v_call
ASSYDRGAYNEQF	TRBV6-5
ASSEGTAGTNEKLF	TRBV2
ASSDRTGGNYGYT	TRBV19
ASSWSYEQY	TRBV6-5
ASSVAAGLYEQY	TRBV9
ASSPDLFQETQY	TRBV3-1/TRBV3-2
ASSLGQGHVYEQY	TRBV11-2
ASTPSSGTYYEQY	TRBV7-2
ATSSGDRAYEQY	TRBV15
ASRPQGQETQY	TRBV12-3/TRBV12-4
ASNAPGGNNQPQH	TRBV6-5
ASSKGAPVGGNYEQY	TRBV19
ASSPGQGYEQY	TRBV12-3/TRBV12-4
ASSDYIGTGKNQPQH	TRBV10-1
AWSFGTGTGNTIY	TRBV30
SASKAGVLETQY	TRBV20-1
ASSLQGTDQPQH	TRBV3-1/TRBV3-2
SVGTGNSPLH	TRBV29-1
ASSVQAINYGYT	TRBV9
ASSPGQGVEAF	TRBV18
ASSDYTTAYNEQF	TRBV25-1
AWSGGERGF	TRBV30
ASNKAAGTLNSPLH	TRBV27
ASSPGTDYSNQPQH	TRBV19
ATSERAGGTLNEQF	TRBV24-1
ASIKMWQGADYEQY	TRBV6-4
SVRQGGGNTEAF	TRBV29-1
ASSYSRGGEAF	TRBV6-5
ASSLPSTIETQY	TRBV28
ASSRTGGPDEKLF	TRBV18
ASGLRSPYEQY	TRBV28
ASSLFPGASGNTDTQY	TRBV7-3
SVVRPPTGGEQY	TRBV29-1
ASSQGVGGAYEQY	TRBV6-2/TRBV6-3
ASIPEGQHSSYEQY	TRBV7-9
ASSFYSDKTYEQY	TRBV5-8
ASSQGTSVD	TRBV7-6
ASSLQGSTEAF	TRBV10-1
ASSLWTGGSYEQY	TRBV6-2/TRBV6-3
ASSQEGARGDEQF	TRBV4-3
ASIPGQGEYEQY	TRBV11-2
ASSEPLTGEQY	TRBV6-1
ASSLAGTGDTYEQY	TRBV5-1
AISDTSGNTIY	TRBV10-3
ASSPQGGVTEAF	TRBV18
ASSPGTGGGEDYGYT	TRBV18
ASSYKGLAGVWNEQF	TRBV6-2/TRBV6-3
ASSGRQGAALNEKLF	TRBV19
ASSQPTTVDSYEQY	TRBV4-1